This T cell receptor beta chain was documented in a study of a mutant IDH1 vaccine in newly diagnosed glioma. Study-wide findings and caveats: Among all patients, vaccine-induced immune responses occurred in around 95%.

Worth noting for this clone: No antigen is known for it.

The time point here: week 5, during vaccination. A single vaccine dose contained 300 ug of mutant IDH1 20-mer peptide, and topical imiquimod was used with it. Generated by immunoSEQ multiplex PCR, the TCRdb table keeps only in-frame clones and is missing some. The sample holds approximately 76,000 clones, 91% seen once. This clonotype originated in a woman aged 50 to 60 with glioma. The source was PBMCs, collected from a glioma patient whose treatment included an IDH1 peptide vaccine.

CDR3 nucleotides: TGTGCCAGCAGCGTCGGCGGGGTCGGCGAGCAGTACTTC. Translated: CASSVGGVGEQYF. The chain links TRBV9 to TRBJ2-7, with D possibly being TRBD2 (6 bases). The germline V gene has CDR1 SGDLS and CDR2 YYNGEE. Trimming shortened V by 2 bases and J by 6 bases, and 12 bases separated the two germline ends. CDR3 length: 13 residues.